This T cell receptor beta chain was recorded in a study of shared clonotypes between healthy human individuals. Here immunoSEQ multiplex PCR was the method, and the copy in TCRdb shows in-frame clones only, minus some. The sample records roughly 2 million clones, roughly 94% being singletons. The CDR3 sequence is 10 residues long. Germline CDR1 SQVTM, CDR2 ANQGSEA. V was clipped by 7 bases and J by 6 bases, with 8 bases between them. For this clone: Its antigen is as yet unknown.

Overall study findings and caveats: The represented genetic and exposure-history diversity was limited by the small number of donors.

The source material was naive CD4+ T cells sorted from blood. Documented subset: CD45RA+ positively selected. This sequence originates from a man aged 18 to 29 in good health. V is TRBV29-1 and J is TRBJ2-3; D is unclear. The CDR3, as DNA: TGCAGCGCCTGGCAGGATACGCAGTATTTT. This encodes CSAWQDTQYF.